A selection of T cell receptor beta chains follows, all from one sample in a study of T-cell memory formation after mild COVID-19. One entry per CDR3 protein results from TCRdb running MiXCR on the 5' RACE reads. The sample has around 250,000 distinct CDR3 sequences, around 16% seen once; the top ten hold approximately 23%. Sequenced input: PBMCs or a T cell subset sorted from them (not recorded which). The receptors were sampled from a man aged 18 to 35 who had mild COVID-19 (a few samples of this study predate the infection). Cell type and time point are not known. Each CDR3 is given with its conserved first and last residue. Fields, in order: CDR3 DNA, CDR3 protein, clone size, D gene, J gene, CDR3 length, V gene. A D gene is named only where the DNA matches it firmly. Where a row states a size, it is once, few, many or the class of an expanded clone; other rows omit it.

CDR3nt: TGCAGCCAAAGCGAGGCAGGGGGCACAGATACGCAGTATTTT; CDR3aa: CSQSEAGGTDTQYF; abundance: few; d_gene: -; j_gene: TRBJ2-3; len: 14; v_gene: TRBV29-1
CDR3nt: TGTGCCAGCAGGGGGAGGAACTCCTACGAGCAGTACTTC; CDR3aa: CASRGRNSYEQYF; abundance: -; d_gene: -; j_gene: TRBJ2-7; len: 13; v_gene: TRBV7-2
CDR3nt: TGCGCCAGCAGCTTGGGGGGGGCGAGAAACACTGAAGCTTTCTTT; CDR3aa: CASSLGGARNTEAFF; abundance: few; d_gene: -; j_gene: TRBJ1-1; len: 15; v_gene: TRBV5-1
CDR3nt: TGTGCCAGCAGTTACGACGGGGGTCGCTTCTCTGGAAACACCATATATTTT; CDR3aa: CASSYDGGRFSGNTIYF; abundance: few; d_gene: -; j_gene: TRBJ1-3; len: 17; v_gene: TRBV6-2/TRBV6-3
CDR3nt: TGTGCCAGCAGCCGGACAGTCACCGGGGAGCTGTTTTTT; CDR3aa: CASSRTVTGELFF; abundance: few; d_gene: -; j_gene: TRBJ2-2; len: 13; v_gene: TRBV7-2
CDR3nt: TGTGCCACCAGTGGGACAGCCACCGGGGAGCTGTTTTTT; CDR3aa: CATSGTATGELFF; abundance: few; d_gene: -; j_gene: TRBJ2-2; len: 13; v_gene: TRBV24-1
CDR3nt: TGTGCCAGCAGCTTAGCCGGGGGGGCGAGCACCGGGGAGCTGTTTTTT; CDR3aa: CASSLAGGASTGELFF; abundance: -; d_gene: TRBD2; j_gene: TRBJ2-2; len: 16; v_gene: TRBV7-2
CDR3nt: TGTGCCAGCAGTCTTAGCGCAGGCCAGGATGGCTACACCTTC; CDR3aa: CASSLSAGQDGYTF; abundance: -; d_gene: -; j_gene: TRBJ1-2; len: 14; v_gene: TRBV6-6
CDR3nt: TGTGCCAGCACCATGGACAGGGTGGAGACCCAGTACTTC; CDR3aa: CASTMDRVETQYF; abundance: many; d_gene: TRBD1; j_gene: TRBJ2-5; len: 13; v_gene: TRBV2
CDR3nt: TGTGCCTGGAGTGCAAAGGGGACAGCCAGCACAGATACGCAGTATTTT; CDR3aa: CAWSAKGTASTDTQYF; abundance: -; d_gene: TRBD1; j_gene: TRBJ2-3; len: 16; v_gene: TRBV30
CDR3nt: TGTGCCTGGATGGAGGGAGAAAAACTGTTTTTT; CDR3aa: CAWMEGEKLFF; abundance: -; d_gene: -; j_gene: TRBJ1-4; len: 11; v_gene: TRBV30
CDR3nt: TGTGCCAGCAGTTTAAATGCGCAGGGCGGTGAGCAGTTCTTC; CDR3aa: CASSLNAQGGEQFF; abundance: -; d_gene: -; j_gene: TRBJ2-1; len: 14; v_gene: TRBV12-3/TRBV12-4
CDR3nt: TGTGCCAGCAAAGAGGGGGGCCCGTGGTACAATGAGCAGTTCTTC; CDR3aa: CASKEGGPWYNEQFF; abundance: once; d_gene: -; j_gene: TRBJ2-1; len: 15; v_gene: TRBV5-4
CDR3nt: TGTGCCAGCAGCTTAGAGGCCGGCGAGACCTACGAGCAGTACTTC; CDR3aa: CASSLEAGETYEQYF; abundance: -; d_gene: -; j_gene: TRBJ2-7; len: 15; v_gene: TRBV11-2
CDR3nt: TGTGCCAGCACGTTCCGGGAAAAACTGTTTTTT; CDR3aa: CASTFREKLFF; abundance: few; d_gene: -; j_gene: TRBJ1-4; len: 11; v_gene: TRBV2
CDR3nt: TGCAGTGCTCCAGAGACAGGGGGCCCAGATACGCAGTATTTT; CDR3aa: CSAPETGGPDTQYF; abundance: -; d_gene: TRBD1; j_gene: TRBJ2-3; len: 14; v_gene: TRBV20-1
CDR3nt: TGTGCCAGCAGTTGGGGCCGTACCTACGAGCAGTACTTC; CDR3aa: CASSWGRTYEQYF; abundance: few; d_gene: -; j_gene: TRBJ2-7; len: 13; v_gene: TRBV6-2/TRBV6-3
CDR3nt: TGTGCCAGCAACCGAGGGGGATCCCTCTTCTACGAGCAGTACTTC; CDR3aa: CASNRGGSLFYEQYF; abundance: -; d_gene: -; j_gene: TRBJ2-7; len: 15; v_gene: TRBV6-4
CDR3nt: TGTGCCAGCAGCTCTGTCCGGACAGGGGATCCCGGGGAGCTGTTTTTT; CDR3aa: CASSSVRTGDPGELFF; abundance: many; d_gene: TRBD1; j_gene: TRBJ2-2; len: 16; v_gene: TRBV7-3
CDR3nt: TGTGCCAGCAGTTACTCGGCCAGCGGGGGGTACAATGAGCAGTTCTTC; CDR3aa: CASSYSASGGYNEQFF; abundance: -; d_gene: TRBD2; j_gene: TRBJ2-1; len: 16; v_gene: TRBV6-2/TRBV6-3